Below are 29 T cell receptor beta chains sequenced from a single sample in a study of technical replicates of blood from several donors. Libraries were prepared by immunoSEQ multiplex PCR; TCRdb keeps only in-frame clonotypes and omits some of them. The table includes tens of thousands of clones, 90% to 95% detected once. Material for sequencing was T cells isolated from PBMCs. The receptors were gathered from a human donor in good health. Some clones in this sample may be carry-over from other donors' samples.

V gene TRBV7-3 combines with J gene TRBJ1-1; TRBD1 aligns across 9 bases. The CDR3 totals 15 residues. V was pared by 5 bases and J by 4 bases, with 8 bases of the junction left unmatched. From germline, CDR1 is SGHTA and CDR2 FQGTGA. CDR3 coding DNA: TGTGCCAGCAGCCGTGAGGGACAGGGAGCCACTGAAGCTTTCTTT. Its translation is CASSREGQGATEAFF.

The chain employs TRBV4-1 and TRBJ2-3; D call uncertain. The germline CDR1 and CDR2 sequences are MGHRA and YSYEKL. Trimming removed 0 bases from V and 4 bases from J, with 5 bases in between. The CDR3 spans 13 residues. DNA for the CDR3: TGCGCCAGCAGCCAAGAGTCCTCAGATACGCAGTATTTT. Translation: CASSQESSDTQYF.

This chain uses TRBV19 with TRBJ1-4; D is possibly TRBD1 (5 bases). V lost 6 bases and J lost 0, with 8 bases in between. This CDR3 comprises 14 residues. CDR1 is LNHDA and CDR2 is SQIVND in the germline V gene (reference sequence). DNA of the CDR3: TGTGCCAGTAGAGGACATACAACTAATGAAAAACTGTTTTTT. This sequence encodes CASRGHTTNEKLFF.

This clone was observed once. The gene calls are TRBV9 and TRBJ2-1; 7 bases are a match to TRBD1. From germline, CDR1 is SGDLS and CDR2 YYNGEE. The CDR3 is 16 residues long. Trimming cost V 0 bases and J 3 bases; bases outside gene matches: 6. The DNA of the CDR3 is TGTGCCAGCAGCGTAGGAGGGGGCGAGAGCTACAATGAGCAGTTCTTC. It codes for CASSVGGGESYNEQFF.

This clone was seen only a few times. This rearrangement joins TRBV9 to TRBJ1-1; tentatively, D is TRBD1 (5 bases). Germline assignment: CDR1 SGDLS and CDR2 YYNGEE. CDR3 size: 15 residues. V lost 2 bases, J lost 3 bases, and 14 bases lay in between. The chain's CDR3 is CASSVGGLGDTEAFF. As DNA, the CDR3 is TGTGCCAGCAGCGTCGGGGGGTTAGGGGACACTGAAGCTTTCTTT.

This clone has just a few counts. This chain uses TRBV7-9 with TRBJ2-1, with D unresolved. V was trimmed by 5 bases and J by 8 bases, leaving 10 bases between them. The CDR3 length is 12 residues. The V gene's germline CDR1 is SEHNR and CDR2 FQNEAQ (reference sequence). CDR3 bases: TGTGCCAGCAGCCCCATGGCCGATGAGCAGTTCTTC. Protein sequence: CASSPMADEQFF.

J is TRBJ2-1 and V is TRBV28; 10 bases are a match to TRBD2. The CDR3 consists of 17 residues. The germline V gene has CDR1 MDHEN and CDR2 SYDVKM. Unmatched junction bases numbered 7, after V lost 5 bases and J lost 0 bases. CDR3 DNA: TGTGCCAGCAGTCCTATTAGCGGGGGGATCTCCTACAATGAGCAGTTCTTC. As protein: CASSPISGGISYNEQFF.

The V call is TRBV25-1, the J call TRBJ2-7; D is undetermined. Trimming cost V 2 bases and J 1 base, with 6 bases left between them. Germline assignment: CDR1 MGHDK and CDR2 SYGVNS. The length of the CDR3 is 13 residues. As DNA, the CDR3 is TGTGCCAGCAGTGAACAGAATTCCTACGAGCAGTACTTC. Translated: CASSEQNSYEQYF.

The gene calls are TRBV11-3 and TRBJ2-5; TRBD2 agrees at 10 bases. With 7 bases clipped from V and 2 bases from J, the junction kept 13 bases outside the gene matches. This CDR3 has 17 residues. CDR1 is SGHNT, CDR2 YENEEA, per germline. The DNA of the CDR3 is TGTGCCAGCACCTCTGTCATAGCGGGGGGCCTTCAAGAGACCCAGTACTTC. Its protein product is CASTSVIAGGLQETQYF.

V usage is TRBV5-5 and J usage is TRBJ1-1; 8 bases fit TRBD1. V was pared by 0 bases and J by 1 base, with 8 bases of the junction left unmatched. Germline CDR1 and CDR2: SGHKS and YYEKEE (reference sequence). This CDR3 has 17 residues. The CDR3 here is CASSLVETGDPNTEAFF. DNA for the CDR3: TGTGCCAGCAGCTTGGTTGAGACAGGGGACCCGAACACTGAAGCTTTCTTT.

The J gene is TRBJ2-5, the V gene TRBV19; TRBD2 matches at 9 bases. V lost 3 bases, J lost 5 bases, and 19 bases stayed unmatched. Germline V gives CDR1 LNHDA, CDR2 SQIVND (reference sequence). The CDR3 covers 19 residues. The CDR3 loop is CASSIGGVKRGAHWETQYF. As DNA, the CDR3 is TGTGCCAGTAGTATTGGTGGGGTAAAGCGGGGGGCCCACTGGGAGACCCAGTACTTC. Full variable domain (missing parts from reference TRBV19 and TRBJ2-5): DGGITQSPKYLFRKEGQNVTLSCEQNLNHDAMYWYRQDPGQGLRLIYYSQIVNDFQKGDIAEGYSVSREKKESFPLTVTSAQKNPTAFYLCASSIGGVKRGAHWETQYFGPGTRLLVL.

The J gene is TRBJ2-5, the V gene TRBV10-3, with TRBD1 identical over 7 bases. The CDR3 is made up of 14 amino acids. Per germline, CDR1 ENHRY and CDR2 SYGVKD. Trimming removed 3 bases from V and 4 bases from J; junction bases left unmatched: 5. In nucleotides, the CDR3 is TGTGCCATCAGTGATGACAGGGAAGGAGAGACCCAGTACTTC. This encodes CAISDDREGETQYF.

The chain links TRBV11-2 to TRBJ1-1; D perhaps matches TRBD1 (6 bases). V was pared by 8 bases and J by 3 bases, with 16 bases between. CDR3 length: 14 amino acids. Germline V gene data show CDR1 as SGHAT and CDR2 as FQNNGV. The CDR3 sequence is CASFSWAGDTEAFF. In DNA, the CDR3 is TGTGCCAGCTTTAGTTGGGCAGGGGACACTGAAGCTTTCTTT. Variable domain in full (rest from reference TRBV11-2 and TRBJ1-1): EAGVAQSPRYKIIEKRQSVAFWCNPISGHATLYWYQQILGQGPKLLIQFQNNGVVDDSQLPKDRFSAERLKGVDSTLKIQPAKLEDSAVYLCASFSWAGDTEAFFGQGTRLTVV.

This chain uses TRBV6-5 with TRBJ2-5, with 8 positions matching TRBD2. V lost 6 bases to trimming and J lost 5 bases; unmatched junction nucleotides: 5. CDR3 length equals 13 residues. The germline V gene encodes CDR1 MNHEY and CDR2 SVGAGI. The CDR3 nucleotides are TGTGCCAGCAGCGGGGGGGAGGCGGAGACCCAGTACTTC. It specifies CASSGGEAETQYF.

This chain uses TRBV7-8 with TRBJ1-3; no clear D gene. CDR1 SGHVS and CDR2 FQNEAQ come from the germline V gene. The CDR3 length is 14 residues. V lost 5 bases and J 2 bases, leaving 10 bases between the germline ends. This CDR3 reads CASSPQRTGNTIYF. The CDR3 bases are TGTGCCAGCAGCCCCCAGCGGACTGGAAACACCATATATTTT. The variable domain in full, completed from reference TRBV7-8 and TRBJ1-3, reads GAGVSQSPRYKVAKRGQDVALRCDPISGHVSLFWYQQALGQGPEFLTYFQNEAQLDKSGLPSDRFFAERPEGSVSTLKIQRTQQEDSAVYLCASSPQRTGNTIYFGEGSWLTVV.

The chain joins TRBV5-4 to TRBJ2-7, with 10 bases that match TRBD2. The length of the CDR3 is 14 residues. V shed 0 bases, J shed 5 bases, and the junction held 2 bases outside the gene matches. Germline-derived CDR1 and CDR2 are SGHNT and YYREEE (reference sequence). DNA for the CDR3: TGTGCCAGCAGCTTGGTGCTAGCGGGAGACGAGCAGTACTTC. As protein: CASSLVLAGDEQYF. Supplemented by reference TRBV5-4 and TRBJ2-7, the full variable domain reads ETGVTQSPTHLIKTRGQQVTLRCSSQSGHNTVSWYQQALGQGPQFIFQYYREEENGRGNFPPRFSGLQFPNYSSELNVNALELDDSALYLCASSLVLAGDEQYFGPGTRLTVT.

The rearrangement uses TRBV5-1 and TRBJ1-1, with D hard to call. The CDR3 length is 14 residues. With 4 bases removed from V and 4 bases from J, the gap between germline ends came to 14 bases. The V gene's germline CDR1 is SGHRS and CDR2 YFSETQ. The CDR3 DNA sequence: TGCGCCAGCAGCCCTCGGGCTGGGAGCACTGAAGCTTTCTTT. Protein: CASSPRAGSTEAFF.

V and J are TRBV9 and TRBJ1-3, with D uncertain. This CDR3 has 14 amino acids. V lost 0 bases and J 0 bases, leaving 4 bases between the germline ends. Germline lookup yields CDR1 SGDLS and CDR2 YYNGEE. CDR3 coding DNA: TGTGCCAGCAGCGTAGGCAGCTCTGGAAACACCATATATTTT. Protein product: CASSVGSSGNTIYF.

This chain uses TRBV6-5 with TRBJ1-2; D gene unclear. V lost 2 bases to trimming and J lost 7 bases, with 14 bases between them. The CDR3 extends over 14 amino acids. Per germline, CDR1 MNHEY and CDR2 SVGAGI. CDR3 bases: TGTGCCAGCAGTTACACCCCATCGGAGAGTGGCTACACCTTC. Protein: CASSYTPSESGYTF.

The chain recombines TRBV5-4 with TRBJ2-7; 15 bases line up with TRBD2. Germline V gene sequence: CDR1 SGHNT, CDR2 YYREEE (reference sequence). The length of the CDR3 is 15 residues. V trimming: 4 bases; J trimming: 2 bases; junction bases outside the gene matches: 1. The CDR3 loop is CASSRTSGGAYEQYF. CDR3 nucleotide sequence: TGTGCCAGCAGCCGGACTAGCGGGGGGGCCTACGAGCAGTACTTC.

The genes are TRBV6-1 and TRBJ2-1, with D tentatively TRBD2 (5 bases). Trimming removed 6 bases from V and 4 bases from J, with 10 bases in between. The CDR3 has 13 amino acids. CDR1 MNHNS and CDR2 SASEGT come from the germline V gene. In DNA form, the CDR3 reads TGTGCCAGCAGAGCGGACGTGTACAATGAGCAGTTCTTC. Its translation: CASRADVYNEQFF.

V usage is TRBV10-3 and J usage is TRBJ2-1; no definite D call. The CDR3 loop spans 16 amino acids. V dropped 4 bases and J dropped 0 bases, with 13 bases sitting between them. Germline CDR1 reads ENHRY; CDR2 reads SYGVKD. This CDR3 is CAISAVAESSYNEQFF. CDR3 DNA sequence: TGTGCCATCAGTGCCGTTGCGGAGAGCTCCTACAATGAGCAGTTCTTC.

This chain uses TRBV2 with TRBJ2-7; D gene unclear. Germline CDR1 and CDR2: SNHLY and FYNNEI. The CDR3 is made up of 16 amino acids. The V end lost 1 base, the J end lost 4 bases, and 17 bases lay between the germline ends. CDR3 nucleotides: TGTGCCAGCAGTGAAGGGCTCGCGTATTACGGGTACGAGCAGTACTTC. Translated: CASSEGLAYYGYEQYF.

This clone has just one count. The chain links TRBV5-6 to TRBJ2-7; the match to TRBD1 covers 7 bases. This CDR3 has 15 residues. Germline V gives CDR1 SGHDT, CDR2 YYEEEE. J gave up 3 bases and V 4 bases, and 10 bases lay outside the gene matches. In DNA form, the CDR3 reads TGTGCCAGCAGCCCAGAGACAGGGTCGGGCTACGAGCAGTACTTC. Protein: CASSPETGSGYEQYF. Looking up the rest from reference TRBV5-6 and TRBJ2-7 gives the full variable domain: DAGVTQSPTHLIKTRGQQVTLRCSPKSGHDTVSWYQQALGQGPQFIFQYYEEEERQRGNFPDRFSGHQFPNYSSELNVNALLLGDSALYLCASSPETGSGYEQYFGPGTRLTVT.

The table lists this clone with a count of one. The J gene is TRBJ1-2, the V gene TRBV30; 7 bases match TRBD1. This CDR3 comprises 12 residues. In germline, CDR1 is GTSNPN, CDR2 SVGIG (reference sequence). V was pared by 2 bases and J by 7 bases, with 4 bases of the junction left unmatched. DNA for the CDR3: TGTGCCTGGAGTACAGGGGTATTTGGCTACACCTTC. Protein sequence: CAWSTGVFGYTF.

This chain uses TRBV11-3 with TRBJ2-2, with no clear D. The CDR3 has 15 amino acids. Germline V gene sequence: CDR1 SGHNT, CDR2 YENEEA. V lost 4 bases to trimming and J lost 1 base, with 10 bases between them. CDR3 in amino acids: CASSSLSLNTGELFF. The CDR3 bases are TGTGCCAGCAGCTCCCTCAGTCTGAACACCGGGGAGCTGTTTTTT.

This clone was seen more than once but under ten times. The V and J genes are TRBV9 and TRBJ1-1; D is perhaps TRBD1 (5 bases). This CDR3 has 15 amino acids. CDR1 SGDLS and CDR2 YYNGEE come from the germline V gene. V was pared by 0 bases and J by 4 bases, with 13 bases between. DNA of the CDR3: TGTGCCAGCAGCGTAGTAGACAGTGGAAGCACTGAAGCTTTCTTT. Protein sequence: CASSVVDSGSTEAFF.

J is TRBJ2-3 and V is TRBV6-1, with 11 nucleotides matching TRBD2. CDR1 and CDR2 from the germline V gene are MNHNS and SASEGT. This CDR3 is built from 18 residues. The junction had 11 bases not matched to a gene; V was cut back by 2 bases and J by 4 bases. The DNA of the CDR3 is TGTGCCAGCAGTGAATATGGTAGCGGGAGGGCCGGGCCAGATACGCAGTATTTT. Translated: CASSEYGSGRAGPDTQYF.

V is TRBV18 and J is TRBJ2-7; maybe TRBD2 (5 bases). The CDR3 is made up of 13 amino acids. From germline, CDR1 is KGHSH and CDR2 LQKENI. Between the trimmed V and J ends, which lost 5 bases and 5 bases, there was a span of 13 bases. CDR3 coding DNA: TGTGCCAGCTCAGCGGGCTTTTCGGACGAGCAGTACTTC. Protein product: CASSAGFSDEQYF.